The 20 T cell receptor beta chains below come from one sample, sequenced in a study of blood T cell repertoires in COVID-19. Clones were read by immunoSEQ multiplex PCR, and TCRdb kept only the in-frame ones, dropping some. The sample carries around 300,000 clones, more than 75% recorded once. Sequenced input: PBMCs or T cells enriched from blood (not recorded which). All receptors derive from a woman under 30 who had recovered from COVID-19.

Here the CDR3 reads CAWSVAHNYGYTF. In nucleotides, the CDR3 is TGTGCCTGGAGTGTTGCACATAACTATGGCTACACCTTC. This chain links TRBV30 with TRBJ1-2; unclear D gene. Trimming left V 0 bases short and J 1 base short, with 6 bases between. This CDR3 contains 13 residues. CDR1 is GTSNPN, CDR2 SVGIG, per germline (reference sequence).

This clone was detected a few times. The chain employs TRBV7-9 and TRBJ2-1; 11 bases match TRBD2. The J segment lost 4 bases and the V segment lost 4 bases, leaving 6 bases of the junction unmatched. The germline V gene encodes CDR1 SEHNR and CDR2 FQNEAQ (reference sequence). The CDR3 loop spans 16 amino acids. CDR3 amino acids: CASSSGTSGEYNEQFF. As DNA, the CDR3 is TGTGCCAGCAGCTCAGGGACTAGCGGAGAGTACAATGAGCAGTTCTTC.

This rearrangement joins TRBV29-1 to TRBJ2-2; 11 bases are shared with TRBD1. With V trimmed by 3 bases and J by 2 bases, 2 bases remained unmatched. The germline CDR1 and CDR2 sequences are SQVTM and ANQGSEA. This CDR3 contains 15 residues. CDR3 sequence (DNA): TGCAGCGTTGAGGACAGGGGGCAAAACACCGGGGAGCTGTTTTTT. The encoded protein is CSVEDRGQNTGELFF.

The V and J genes are TRBV7-3 and TRBJ2-3; D possibly corresponds to TRBD2 (5 bases). Trimming shortened V by 5 bases and J by 3 bases, and 15 bases separated the two germline ends. From germline, CDR1 is SGHTA and CDR2 FQGTGA. This CDR3 spans 15 amino acids. CDR3 DNA: TGTGCCAGCAGCCCCTCCGGGATTAGGACAGATACGCAGTATTTT. This encodes CASSPSGIRTDTQYF.

The V call is TRBV7-8, the J call TRBJ1-6, with D maybe TRBD1 (5 bases). In germline, CDR1 is SGHVS, CDR2 FQNEAQ. This CDR3 comprises 14 residues. V lost 0 bases, J lost 9 bases, and 9 bases lay in between. CDR3 sequence: CASSLARDGSPLHF. For the CDR3, the DNA is TGTGCCAGCAGCTTAGCCAGGGATGGTTCACCCCTCCACTTT.

The chain carries TRBV15 and TRBJ1-6; weak D call: TRBD1 (6 bases). The CDR3 is 19 amino acids. CDR1 and CDR2 from the germline V gene are LNHNV and YYDKDF (reference sequence). V was pared by 3 bases and J by 8 bases, with 26 bases between. CDR3 amino acids: CATSSRGGPRQLRDSPLHF. The CDR3 DNA reads TGTGCCACCAGCAGCCGAGGGGGACCCCGCCAATTGCGGGATTCACCCCTCCACTTT.

The chain combines TRBV5-8 with TRBJ2-5; D is possibly TRBD2 (5 bases). Germline CDR1 and CDR2: SGHTS and YDEGEE. The CDR3 has 16 amino acids. The germline V and J ends were trimmed by 4 bases and 0 bases, with 16 bases remaining between them. CDR3 nucleotides: TGTGCCAGCAGCCTCGGGATAGCGAAGTACCAAGAGACCCAGTACTTC. Translating it yields CASSLGIAKYQETQYF.

The chain recombines TRBV7-9 with TRBJ2-7; TRBD1 agrees at 7 bases. CDR1 is SEHNR, CDR2 FQNEAQ, per germline (reference sequence). Unmatched junction bases numbered 10, after V lost 6 bases and J lost 2 bases. The CDR3 has 15 amino acids. The CDR3 protein is CASSYPGQSPYEQYF. CDR3 in DNA: TGTGCCAGCAGTTACCCGGGACAGTCACCCTACGAGCAGTACTTC.

The gene calls are TRBV30 and TRBJ2-3; TRBD2 agrees at 8 bases. This CDR3 is 13 amino acids long. V dropped 2 bases and J dropped 4; count of bases not matched to a gene: 2. Per germline, CDR1 GTSNPN and CDR2 SVGIG (reference sequence). This CDR3 is CAWSSGSPDTQYF. Written as DNA, the CDR3 is TGTGCCTGGAGTAGCGGGAGCCCAGATACGCAGTATTTT.

This clone was observed a few times. The genes are TRBV14 and TRBJ1-5, with 12 bases aligning to TRBD1. Trimming took 2 bases from V and 1 from J; bases not matched to a gene: 12. The germline V gene has CDR1 SGHDN and CDR2 FVKESK. The CDR3 runs to 20 residues. The DNA for the CDR3 is TGTGCCAGCAGCCAAATAGGGACAGGGGGCGCTATTAGGAGCAATCAGCCCCAGCATTTT. Protein: CASSQIGTGGAIRSNQPQHF.

The gene calls are TRBV20-1 and TRBJ2-5; 8 positions agree with TRBD2. Unmatched junction bases numbered 16, after V lost 3 bases and J lost 7 bases. Looked up from germline, CDR1 is DFQATT and CDR2 is SNEGSKA (reference sequence). This CDR3 has 16 residues. In nucleotides, the CDR3 is TGCAGTGCTAGTCGCCCTTGGGCGGGACTAGAGGTGACCCAGTACTTC. It translates to CSASRPWAGLEVTQYF.

The chain combines TRBV7-6 with TRBJ2-7; D might be TRBD1 (5 bases). Germline CDR1 and CDR2: SGHVS and FNYEAQ. The CDR3 is made up of 14 amino acids. The V gene lost 5 bases and the J gene lost 7 bases, with 18 bases spanning the gap. CDR3 bases: TGTGCCAGCAGCCCGCAGACAGTCGCTAGGGAGCAGTACTTC. It codes for CASSPQTVAREQYF.

The chain's CDR3 is CASSAGISTDTQYF. Written as DNA, the CDR3 is TGCGCCAGCAGCGCGGGGATAAGCACAGATACGCAGTATTTT. The chain uses TRBV5-1 and TRBJ2-3; tentative D call: TRBD2 (6 bases). The V gene lost 4 bases and the J gene lost 0 bases, with 9 bases spanning the gap. The CDR3 runs to 14 residues. CDR1 is SGHRS and CDR2 is YFSETQ in the germline V gene.

The rearrangement links TRBV11-1 to TRBJ2-7, with 7 positions matching TRBD1. The CDR3 extends over 16 amino acids. CDR1 and CDR2 (germline): SGHAT, FQDESV (reference sequence). V was pared by 2 bases and J by 4 bases, with 11 bases of the junction left unmatched. This CDR3 is CASSLSRDSLGYEQYF. In DNA, the CDR3 is TGTGCCAGCAGCTTAAGTCGGGACAGCCTTGGGTACGAGCAGTACTTC.

The V call is TRBV2, the J call TRBJ1-6; possibly TRBD1 for D (6 bases). V lost 5 bases and J lost 8, with 13 bases in between. Germline lookup yields CDR1 SNHLY and CDR2 FYNNEI. The length of the CDR3 is 14 residues. The CDR3 DNA is TGTGCCAGCAGTTGGGGCAGGGGTTATTCACCCCTCCACTTT. Its translation is CASSWGRGYSPLHF. The whole variable domain, remainder taken from reference TRBV2 and TRBJ1-6, is EPEVTQTPSHQVTQMGQEVILRCVPISNHLYFYWYRQILGQKVEFLVSFYNNEISEKSEIFDDQFSVERPDGSNFTLKIRSTKLEDSAMYFCASSWGRGYSPLHFGNGTRLTVT.

This clone occurred a few times. This chain uses TRBV7-6 with TRBJ1-4; D may be TRBD1 (5 bases). Germline loops: CDR1 SGHVS, CDR2 FNYEAQ. Trimming cost V 1 base and J 7 bases, with 16 bases left between them. The CDR3 runs to 16 residues. The CDR3 loop reads CASSLELGRVAEKLFF. CDR3 coding DNA: TGTGCCAGCAGCTTAGAGCTTGGCAGGGTAGCTGAAAAACTGTTTTTT.

The chain has TRBV3-1 (or the pseudogene TRBV3-2) and TRBJ2-1; 10 bases align to TRBD2. CDR1 is LGHDT and CDR2 is YNNKEL in the germline V gene (reference sequence). Trimming removed 5 bases from V and 15 bases from J; junction bases left unmatched: 19. The CDR3 is 16 residues long. The CDR3 DNA is TGTGCCAGCAGCTATAGAGCGGGGGGGCCCTCTCTGGCTCGGTTCTTC. This codes for CASSYRAGGPSLARFF.

This clone has just a few counts. The CDR3 loop reads CASSSGPGQSNEKLFF. The CDR3 nucleotides are TGTGCCAGCAGCTCAGGGCCGGGACAGTCTAATGAAAAACTGTTTTTT. The chain couples TRBV5-5 to TRBJ1-4; 7 bases line up with TRBD1. The trim removed 3 bases at V and 3 bases at J, leaving 8 bases unmatched. CDR3 length: 16 residues. Per germline, CDR1 SGHKS and CDR2 YYEKEE (reference sequence).

CDR3 sequence: CASSVAGGVETQYF. The DNA for the CDR3 is TGTGCCAGCAGCGTAGCGGGAGGCGTGGAGACCCAGTACTTC. The chain combines TRBV7-3 with TRBJ2-5, with TRBD2 identical over 10 bases. This CDR3 contains 14 residues. In germline, CDR1 is SGHTA, CDR2 FQGTGA. V lost 5 bases to trimming and J lost 5 bases; unmatched junction nucleotides: 5.

This clone has a handful of counts. The V gene is TRBV30, the J gene TRBJ2-2; a weak D match, TRBD1 (6 bases). Germline assignment: CDR1 GTSNPN and CDR2 SVGIG (reference sequence). This CDR3 comprises 14 residues. V lost 0 bases to trimming and J lost 6 bases, with 11 bases between them. Here the CDR3 reads CAWSVHGGAGELFF. Written as DNA, the CDR3 is TGTGCCTGGAGTGTACATGGGGGCGCCGGGGAGCTGTTTTTT.